The entry that follows covers one T cell receptor beta chain sequence. Its antigen is as yet unknown. The data were obtained in a study of T cells in tuberculosis. The overall study: This South African cohort compared adolescents with or without latent tuberculosis against adults with active tuberculosis.

Method: immunoSEQ multiplex PCR; TCRdb's copy keeps in-frame clones and lacks some. The table includes around 45,000 clones, around 94% detected once. Whole-study results and caveats: Selection depended on which cryopreserved specimens were available. Active tuberculosis patients had shorter CDR3-alpha; the beta difference was nonsignificant.

Unsorted cryopreserved PBMC were sequenced, averaging about 100,000 T cells per clinical donor. The sequence came from a donor between 10 and 35 years old with latent tuberculosis or without tuberculosis infection. Some clones in this sample may be carry-over from other donors' samples. Sequenced material: PBMCs.

CDR3 in amino acids: CASRRTGNADTQYF. The CDR3 region has the DNA TGTGCCAGTAGGAGGACAGGGAATGCAGATACGCAGTATTTT. The chain carries TRBV19 and TRBJ2-3; 8 bases are shared with TRBD1. The CDR3 contains 14 residues. V lost 6 bases to trimming and J lost 4 bases; unmatched junction nucleotides: 6. Germline assignment: CDR1 LNHDA and CDR2 SQIVND (reference sequence).